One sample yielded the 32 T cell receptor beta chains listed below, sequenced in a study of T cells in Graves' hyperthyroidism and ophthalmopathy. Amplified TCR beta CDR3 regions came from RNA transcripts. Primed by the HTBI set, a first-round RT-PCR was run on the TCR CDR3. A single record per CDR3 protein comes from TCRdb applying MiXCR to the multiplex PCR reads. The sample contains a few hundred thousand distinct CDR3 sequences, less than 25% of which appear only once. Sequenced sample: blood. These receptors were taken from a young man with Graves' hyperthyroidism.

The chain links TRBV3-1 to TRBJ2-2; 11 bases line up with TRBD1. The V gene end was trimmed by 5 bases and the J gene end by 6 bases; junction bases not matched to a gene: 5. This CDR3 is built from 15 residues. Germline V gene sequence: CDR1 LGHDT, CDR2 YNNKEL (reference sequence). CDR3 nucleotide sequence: TGTGCCAGCAGCATGGGACAGGGGGTTGCCGGGGAGCTGTTTTTT. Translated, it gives CASSMGQGVAGELFF.

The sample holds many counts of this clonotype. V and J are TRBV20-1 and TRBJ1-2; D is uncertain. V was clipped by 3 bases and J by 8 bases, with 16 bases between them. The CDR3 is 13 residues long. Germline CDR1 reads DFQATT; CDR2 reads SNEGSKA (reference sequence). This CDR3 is CSARGLGSRGYTF. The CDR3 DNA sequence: TGCAGTGCTAGGGGATTGGGGTCACGGGGCTACACCTTC.

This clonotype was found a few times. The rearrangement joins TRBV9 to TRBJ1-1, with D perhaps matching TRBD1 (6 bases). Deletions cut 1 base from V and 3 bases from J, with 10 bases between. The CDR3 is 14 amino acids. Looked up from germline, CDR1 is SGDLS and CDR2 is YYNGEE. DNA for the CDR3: TGTGCCAGCAGCGTAACGGGGGCTTACACTGAAGCTTTCTTT. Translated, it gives CASSVTGAYTEAFF. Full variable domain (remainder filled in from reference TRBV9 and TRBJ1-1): DSGVTQTPKHLITATGQRVTLRCSPRSGDLSVYWYQQSLDQGLQFLIQYYNGEERAKGNILERFSAQQFPDLHSELNLSSLELGDSALYFCASSVTGAYTEAFFGQGTRLTVV.

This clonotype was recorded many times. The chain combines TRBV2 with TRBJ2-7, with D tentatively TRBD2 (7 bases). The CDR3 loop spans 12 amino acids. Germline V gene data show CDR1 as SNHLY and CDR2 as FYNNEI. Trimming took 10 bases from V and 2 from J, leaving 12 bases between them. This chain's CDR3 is CATRGGTYEQYF. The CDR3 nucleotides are TGTGCCACGAGGGGGGGTACCTACGAGCAGTACTTC.

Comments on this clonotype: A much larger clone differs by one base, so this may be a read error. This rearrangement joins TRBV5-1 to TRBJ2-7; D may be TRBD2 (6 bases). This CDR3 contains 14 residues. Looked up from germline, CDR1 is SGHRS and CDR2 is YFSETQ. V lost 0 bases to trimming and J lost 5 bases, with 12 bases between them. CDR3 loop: CASSLDPGGDEQYF. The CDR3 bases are TGCGCCAGCAGCTTGGATCCCGGGGGAGACGAGCAGTACTTC.

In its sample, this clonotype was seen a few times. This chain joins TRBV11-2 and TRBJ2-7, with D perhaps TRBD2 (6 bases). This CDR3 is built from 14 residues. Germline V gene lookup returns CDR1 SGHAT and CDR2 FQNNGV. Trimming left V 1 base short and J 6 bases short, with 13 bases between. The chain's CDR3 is CASSLGLGVSEQYF. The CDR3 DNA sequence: TGTGCCAGCAGCTTAGGACTAGGGGTCAGCGAGCAGTACTTC.

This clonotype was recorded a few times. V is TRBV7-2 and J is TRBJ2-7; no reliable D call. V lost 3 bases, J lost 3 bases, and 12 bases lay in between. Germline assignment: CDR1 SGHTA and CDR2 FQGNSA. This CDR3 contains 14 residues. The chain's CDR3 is CASSFAAGLYEQYF. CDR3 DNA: TGTGCCAGCAGCTTTGCAGCCGGGCTCTACGAGCAGTACTTC.

The CDR3 region is CASTTLEQPQHF. The CDR3, as DNA: TGTGCCAGCACCACACTTGAACAGCCCCAGCATTTT. This chain joins TRBV6-1 and TRBJ1-5; D gene ambiguous. This CDR3 contains 12 residues. CDR1 and CDR2 from the germline V gene are MNHNS and SASEGT. Trimming removed 7 bases from V and 7 bases from J, with 11 bases in between.

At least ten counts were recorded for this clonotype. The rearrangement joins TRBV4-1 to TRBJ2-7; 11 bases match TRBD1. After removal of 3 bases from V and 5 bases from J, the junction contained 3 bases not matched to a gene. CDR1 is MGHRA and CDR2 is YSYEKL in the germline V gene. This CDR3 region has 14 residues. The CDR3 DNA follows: TGCGCCAGCAGCCAGGGACAGGGGGGGCACGAGCAGTACTTC. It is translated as CASSQGQGGHEQYF.

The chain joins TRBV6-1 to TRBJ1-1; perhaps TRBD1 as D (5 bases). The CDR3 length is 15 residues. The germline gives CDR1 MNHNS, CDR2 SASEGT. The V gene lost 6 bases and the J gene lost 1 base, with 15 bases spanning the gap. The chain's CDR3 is CASSTGGAGNTEAFF. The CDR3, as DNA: TGTGCCAGCAGCACCGGCGGGGCAGGGAACACTGAAGCTTTCTTT.

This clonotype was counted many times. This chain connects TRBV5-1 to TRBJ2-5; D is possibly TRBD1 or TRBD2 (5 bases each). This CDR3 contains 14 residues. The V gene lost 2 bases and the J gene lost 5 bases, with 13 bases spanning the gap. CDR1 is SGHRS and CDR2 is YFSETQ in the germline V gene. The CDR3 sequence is CASSLGTSKETQYF. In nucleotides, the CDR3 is TGCGCCAGCAGCTTAGGGACCTCCAAGGAGACCCAGTACTTC.

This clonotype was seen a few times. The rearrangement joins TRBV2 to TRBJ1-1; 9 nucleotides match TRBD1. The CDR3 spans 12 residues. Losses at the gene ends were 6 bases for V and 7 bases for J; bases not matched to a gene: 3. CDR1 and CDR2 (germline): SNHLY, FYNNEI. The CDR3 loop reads CASRGTGSEAFF. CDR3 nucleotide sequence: TGTGCCAGCAGAGGGACAGGGAGTGAAGCTTTCTTT. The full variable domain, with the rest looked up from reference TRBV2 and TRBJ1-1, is EPEVTQTPSHQVTQMGQEVILRCVPISNHLYFYWYRQILGQKVEFLVSFYNNEISEKSEIFDDQFSVERPDGSNFTLKIRSTKLEDSAMYFCASRGTGSEAFFGQGTRLTVV.

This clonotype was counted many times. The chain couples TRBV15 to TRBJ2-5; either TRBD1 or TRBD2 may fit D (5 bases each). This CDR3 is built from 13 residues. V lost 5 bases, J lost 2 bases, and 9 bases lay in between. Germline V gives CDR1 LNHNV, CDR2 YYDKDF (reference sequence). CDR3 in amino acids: CATSRDQQETQYF. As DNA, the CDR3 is TGTGCCACCAGCCGGGACCAGCAAGAGACCCAGTACTTC.

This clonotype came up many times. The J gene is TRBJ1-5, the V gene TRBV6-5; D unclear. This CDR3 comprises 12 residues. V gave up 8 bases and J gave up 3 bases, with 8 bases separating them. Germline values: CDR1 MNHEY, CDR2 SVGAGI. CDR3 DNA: TGTGCCAGCGGGCCAGACAATCAGCCCCAGCATTTT. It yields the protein CASGPDNQPQHF.

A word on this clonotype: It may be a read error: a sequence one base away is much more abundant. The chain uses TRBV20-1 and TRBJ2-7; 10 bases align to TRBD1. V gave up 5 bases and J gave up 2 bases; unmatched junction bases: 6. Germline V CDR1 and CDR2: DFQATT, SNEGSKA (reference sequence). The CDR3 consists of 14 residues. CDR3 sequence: CSAEGQGLPYEQYF. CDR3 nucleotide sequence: TGCAGTGCTGAGGGACAGGGGTTGCCCTACGAGCAGTACTTC.

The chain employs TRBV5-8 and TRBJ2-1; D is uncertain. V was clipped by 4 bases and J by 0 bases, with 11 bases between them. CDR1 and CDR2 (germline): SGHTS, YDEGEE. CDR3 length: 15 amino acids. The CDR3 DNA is TGTGCCAGCAGCCCGGGTTGGGTCTCCTACAATGAGCAGTTCTTC. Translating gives CASSPGWVSYNEQFF.

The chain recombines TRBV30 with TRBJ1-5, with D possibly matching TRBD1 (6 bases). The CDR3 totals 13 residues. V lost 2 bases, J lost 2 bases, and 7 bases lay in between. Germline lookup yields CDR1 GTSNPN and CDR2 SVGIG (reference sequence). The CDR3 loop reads CAWSTGRNQPQHF. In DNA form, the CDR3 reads TGTGCCTGGAGTACAGGGCGCAATCAGCCCCAGCATTTT.

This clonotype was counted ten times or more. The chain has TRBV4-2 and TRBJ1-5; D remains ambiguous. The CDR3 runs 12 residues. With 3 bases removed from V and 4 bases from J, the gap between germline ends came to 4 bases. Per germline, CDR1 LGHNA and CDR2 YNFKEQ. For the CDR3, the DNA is TGTGCCAGCAGCCAGGTTAATCAGCCCCAGCATTTT. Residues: CASSQVNQPQHF.

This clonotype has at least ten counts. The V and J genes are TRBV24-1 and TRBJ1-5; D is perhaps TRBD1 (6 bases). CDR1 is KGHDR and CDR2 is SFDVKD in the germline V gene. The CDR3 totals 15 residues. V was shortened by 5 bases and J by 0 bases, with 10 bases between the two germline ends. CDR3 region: CATSGGARSNQPQHF. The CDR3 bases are TGTGCCACCAGTGGGGGGGCGCGTAGCAATCAGCCCCAGCATTTT.

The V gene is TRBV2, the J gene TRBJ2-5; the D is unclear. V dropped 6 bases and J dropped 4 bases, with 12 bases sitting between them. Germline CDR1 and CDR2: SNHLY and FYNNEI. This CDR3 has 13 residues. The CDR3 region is CASSTDLGETQYF. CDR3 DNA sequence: TGTGCCAGCAGCACCGATTTGGGAGAGACCCAGTACTTC.

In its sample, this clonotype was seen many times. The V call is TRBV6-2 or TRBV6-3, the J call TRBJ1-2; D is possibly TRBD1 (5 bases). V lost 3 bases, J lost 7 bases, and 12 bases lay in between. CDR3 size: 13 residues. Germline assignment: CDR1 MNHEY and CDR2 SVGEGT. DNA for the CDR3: TGTGCCAGCAGTTATGAGGGGTTCCGTGGCTACACCTTC. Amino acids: CASSYEGFRGYTF.

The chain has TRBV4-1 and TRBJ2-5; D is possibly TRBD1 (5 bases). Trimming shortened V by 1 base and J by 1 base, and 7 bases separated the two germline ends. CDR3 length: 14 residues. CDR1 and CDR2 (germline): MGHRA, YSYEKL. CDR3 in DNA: TGCGCCAGCAGCCAAGGTGACAGCCAAGAGACCCAGTACTTC. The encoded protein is CASSQGDSQETQYF.

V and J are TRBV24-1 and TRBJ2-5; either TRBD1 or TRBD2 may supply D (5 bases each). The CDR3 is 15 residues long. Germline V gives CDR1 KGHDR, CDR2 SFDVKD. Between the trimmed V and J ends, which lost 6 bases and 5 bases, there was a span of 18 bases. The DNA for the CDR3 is TGTGCCACCAGTTCCGGGACCACCTGGGGCGAGACCCAGTACTTC. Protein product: CATSSGTTWGETQYF.

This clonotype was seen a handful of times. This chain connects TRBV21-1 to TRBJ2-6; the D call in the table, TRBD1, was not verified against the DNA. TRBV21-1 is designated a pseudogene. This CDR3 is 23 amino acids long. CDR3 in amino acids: CASSNIPGRGQGETSSGANVLTF. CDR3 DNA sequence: TGTGCCAGCAGCAACATCCCTGGGCGAGGACAGGGGGAGACTAGCTCTGGGGCCAACGTCCTGACTTTC.

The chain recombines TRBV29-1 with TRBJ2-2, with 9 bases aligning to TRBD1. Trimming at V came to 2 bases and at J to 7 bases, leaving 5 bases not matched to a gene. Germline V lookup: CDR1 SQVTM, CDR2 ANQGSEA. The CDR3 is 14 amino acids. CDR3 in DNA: TGCAGCGTTGAAACACAGGGGGCTGGCGGGGAGCTGTTTTTT. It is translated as CSVETQGAGGELFF.

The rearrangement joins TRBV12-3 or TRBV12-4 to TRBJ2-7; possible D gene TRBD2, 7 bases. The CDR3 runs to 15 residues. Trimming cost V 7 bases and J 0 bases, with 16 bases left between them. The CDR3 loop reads CASTQGGAFSYEQYF. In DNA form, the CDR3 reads TGTGCCAGCACCCAAGGGGGGGCGTTCTCCTACGAGCAGTACTTC.

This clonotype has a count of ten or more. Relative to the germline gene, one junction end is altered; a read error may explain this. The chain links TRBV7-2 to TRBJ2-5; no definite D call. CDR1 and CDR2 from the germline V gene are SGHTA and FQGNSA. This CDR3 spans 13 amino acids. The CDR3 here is CASSLRYQEAQYF. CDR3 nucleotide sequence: TGTGCCAGCAGCTTAAGGTACCAAGAGGCCCAGTACTTC.

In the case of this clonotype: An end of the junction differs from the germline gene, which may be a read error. CDR3 sequence: CASSIVGGVETKYF. CDR3 sequence (DNA): TGTGCCAGTAGTATAGTAGGAGGGGTCGAGACCAAGTACTTC. This chain joins TRBV19 and TRBJ2-5; possible D gene TRBD2, 6 bases. From germline, CDR1 is LNHDA and CDR2 SQIVND (reference sequence). The CDR3 extends over 14 amino acids. Variable domain in full (rest from reference TRBV19 and TRBJ2-5): DGGITQSPKYLFRKEGQNVTLSCEQNLNHDAMYWYRQDPGQGLRLIYYSQIVNDFQKGDIAEGYSVSREKKESFPLTVTSAQKNPTAFYLCASSIVGGVETKYFGPGTRLLVL.

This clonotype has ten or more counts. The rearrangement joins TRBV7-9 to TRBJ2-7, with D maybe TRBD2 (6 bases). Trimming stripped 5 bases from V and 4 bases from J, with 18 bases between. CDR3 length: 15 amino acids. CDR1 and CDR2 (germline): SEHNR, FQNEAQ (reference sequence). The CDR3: CASSQLGLFDYEQYF. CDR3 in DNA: TGTGCCAGCAGCCAATTGGGACTCTTTGATTACGAGCAGTACTTC.

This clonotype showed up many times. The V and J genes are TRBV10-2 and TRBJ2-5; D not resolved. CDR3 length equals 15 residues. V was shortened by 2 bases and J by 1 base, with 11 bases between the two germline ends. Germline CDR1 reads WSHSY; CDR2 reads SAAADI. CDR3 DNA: TGCGCCAGCAGTGAGGCGCTCCGGGCCCAAGAGACCCAGTACTTC. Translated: CASSEALRAQETQYF.

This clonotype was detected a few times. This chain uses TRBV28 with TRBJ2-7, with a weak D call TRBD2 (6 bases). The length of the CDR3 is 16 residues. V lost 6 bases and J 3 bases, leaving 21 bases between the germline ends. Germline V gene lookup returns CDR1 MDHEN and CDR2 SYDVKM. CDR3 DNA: TGTGCCAGCAGCGACCCTCCGGGACTTTCCCACTACGAGCAGTACTTC. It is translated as CASSDPPGLSHYEQYF.

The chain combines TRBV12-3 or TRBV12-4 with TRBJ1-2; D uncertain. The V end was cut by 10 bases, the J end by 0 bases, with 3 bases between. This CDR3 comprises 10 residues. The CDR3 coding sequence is TGTGCCACCGCTAACTATGGCTACACCTTC. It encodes CATANYGYTF.